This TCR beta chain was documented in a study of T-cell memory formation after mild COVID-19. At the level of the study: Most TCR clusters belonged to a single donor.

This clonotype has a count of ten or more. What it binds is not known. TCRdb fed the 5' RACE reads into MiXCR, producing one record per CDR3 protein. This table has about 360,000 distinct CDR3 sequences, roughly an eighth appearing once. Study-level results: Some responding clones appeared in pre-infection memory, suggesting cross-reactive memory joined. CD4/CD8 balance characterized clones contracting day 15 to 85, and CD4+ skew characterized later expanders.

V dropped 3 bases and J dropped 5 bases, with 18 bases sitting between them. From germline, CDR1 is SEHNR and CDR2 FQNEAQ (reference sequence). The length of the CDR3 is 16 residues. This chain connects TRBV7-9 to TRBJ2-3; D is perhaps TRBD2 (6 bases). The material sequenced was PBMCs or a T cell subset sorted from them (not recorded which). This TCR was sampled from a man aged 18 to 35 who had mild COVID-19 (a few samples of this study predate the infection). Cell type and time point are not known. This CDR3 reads CASSLSYRGVGDTQYF. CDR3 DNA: TGTGCCAGCAGCTTGTCCTATCGCGGGGTGGGAGATACGCAGTATTTT.